This T cell receptor beta chain was obtained from a study of CD8 T cells in ankylosing spondylitis. Findings and caveats of the study: For ankylosing spondylitis blood, a TCR beta motif of 8 or 9 highly homologous variants appeared characteristic.

The CDR3 extends over 14 amino acids. The V gene end was trimmed by 4 bases and the J gene end by 3 bases; junction bases not matched to a gene: 6. Germline V gene data show CDR1 as SGHRS and CDR2 as YFSETQ. TCRdb used MiXCR to reprocess the 5' RACE reads, holding one entry per CDR3 protein. This repertoire shows 100,000 to 150,000 distinct CDR3 sequences, about 7% found once; its top ten account for less than 15%. This clonotype came up many times. Antigen unknown. The rearrangement joins TRBV5-1 to TRBJ1-2; 7 bases agree with TRBD1. This clonotype was obtained from a male donor with ankylosing spondylitis or in good health (not recorded which). Sequencing input: blood, either unsorted or a sorted T cell fraction (not recorded which). CDR3 region: CASSPDREDYGYTF. The CDR3 region has the DNA TGCGCCAGCAGCCCCGACAGGGAGGACTATGGCTACACCTTC.